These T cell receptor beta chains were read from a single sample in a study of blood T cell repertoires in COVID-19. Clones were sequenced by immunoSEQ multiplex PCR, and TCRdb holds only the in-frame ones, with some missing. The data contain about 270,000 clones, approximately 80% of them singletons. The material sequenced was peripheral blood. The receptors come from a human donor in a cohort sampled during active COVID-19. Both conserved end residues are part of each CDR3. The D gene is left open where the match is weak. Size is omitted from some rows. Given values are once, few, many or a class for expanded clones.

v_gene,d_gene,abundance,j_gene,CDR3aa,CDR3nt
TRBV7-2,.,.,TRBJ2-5,CASSLQVLGETQYF,TGTGCCAGCAGCCTACAGGTGCTCGGGGAGACCCAGTACTTC
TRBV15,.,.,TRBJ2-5,CATSRDQGQETQYF,TGTGCCACCAGCAGAGATCAGGGTCAAGAGACCCAGTACTTC
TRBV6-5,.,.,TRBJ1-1,CASSYFSGSLSTEAFF,TGTGCCAGCAGTTATTTTTCAGGGTCCTTGTCCACTGAAGCTTTCTTT
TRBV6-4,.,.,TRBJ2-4,CASSDSGRTRIAQNIQYF,TGTGCCAGCAGTGACTCGGGCAGAACTAGGATAGCCCAAAACATTCAGTACTTC
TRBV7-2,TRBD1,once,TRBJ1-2,CASSSYGTGDYGYTF,TGTGCCAGCAGCTCATACGGGACAGGCGATTATGGCTACACCTTC
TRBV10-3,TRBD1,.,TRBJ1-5,CAIGGQVSNQPQHF,TGTGCCATCGGGGGACAGGTGAGCAATCAGCCCCAGCATTTT
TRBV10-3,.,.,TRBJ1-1,CAIKERTENTEAFF,TGTGCCATCAAGGAGAGGACAGAGAACACTGAAGCTTTCTTT
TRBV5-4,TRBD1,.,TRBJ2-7,CASSSDRAPYEQYF,TGTGCCAGCAGCTCGGACAGGGCTCCCTACGAGCAGTACTTC
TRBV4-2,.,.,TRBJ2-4,CASSQETVIAKNIQYF,TGTGCCAGCAGCCAAGAAACAGTGATAGCCAAAAACATTCAGTACTTC
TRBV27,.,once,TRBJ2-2,CASSGGVGFTGELFF,TGTGCCAGCAGTGGAGGGGTAGGGTTCACCGGGGAGCTGTTTTTT
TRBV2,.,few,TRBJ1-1,CASSEGRNTEAFF,TGTGCCAGCAGTGAAGGCAGGAACACTGAAGCTTTCTTT
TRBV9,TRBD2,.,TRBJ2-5,CASSLSGGADETQYF,TGTGCCAGCAGCCTTAGCGGGGGGGCCGATGAGACCCAGTACTTC
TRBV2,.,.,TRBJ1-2,CASSEGERWGSNYGYTF,TGTGCCAGCAGTGAAGGGGAAAGGTGGGGCTCTAACTATGGCTACACCTTC